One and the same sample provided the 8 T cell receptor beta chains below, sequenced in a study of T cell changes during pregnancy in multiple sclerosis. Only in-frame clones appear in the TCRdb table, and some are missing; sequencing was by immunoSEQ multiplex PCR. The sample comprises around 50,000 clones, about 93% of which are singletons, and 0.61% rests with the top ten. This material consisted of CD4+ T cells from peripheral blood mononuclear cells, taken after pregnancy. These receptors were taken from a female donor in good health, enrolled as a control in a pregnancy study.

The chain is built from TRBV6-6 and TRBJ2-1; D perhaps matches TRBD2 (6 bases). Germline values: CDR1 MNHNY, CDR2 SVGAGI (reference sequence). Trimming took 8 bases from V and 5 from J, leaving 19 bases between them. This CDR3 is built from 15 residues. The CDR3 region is CASALGLLLDNEQFF. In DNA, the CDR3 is TGTGCCAGCGCATTGGGACTCCTGCTGGACAATGAGCAGTTCTTC.

CDR3 loop: CASSYISGIYEQYF. The CDR3, as DNA: TGTGCCAGCAGTTACATTTCAGGGATCTACGAGCAGTACTTC. The genes are TRBV6-5 and TRBJ2-7, with a tentative D call TRBD1 (5 bases). V was clipped by 2 bases and J by 3 bases, with 11 bases between them. In germline, CDR1 is MNHEY, CDR2 SVGAGI. The length of the CDR3 is 14 residues.

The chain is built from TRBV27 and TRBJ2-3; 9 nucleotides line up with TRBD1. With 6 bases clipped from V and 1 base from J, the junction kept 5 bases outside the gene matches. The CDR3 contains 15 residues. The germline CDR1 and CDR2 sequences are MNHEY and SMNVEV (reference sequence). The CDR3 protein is CASSLRTGGTDTQYF. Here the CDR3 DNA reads TGTGCCAGCAGCCTCCGGACAGGGGGCACAGATACGCAGTATTTT.

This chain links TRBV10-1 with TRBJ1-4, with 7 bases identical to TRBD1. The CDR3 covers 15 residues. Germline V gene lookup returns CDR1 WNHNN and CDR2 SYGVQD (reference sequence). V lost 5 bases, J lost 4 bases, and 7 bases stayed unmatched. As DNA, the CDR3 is TGCGCCAGCAGTCACCCAGGGGGAAGTAATGAAAAACTGTTTTTT. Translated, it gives CASSHPGGSNEKLFF.

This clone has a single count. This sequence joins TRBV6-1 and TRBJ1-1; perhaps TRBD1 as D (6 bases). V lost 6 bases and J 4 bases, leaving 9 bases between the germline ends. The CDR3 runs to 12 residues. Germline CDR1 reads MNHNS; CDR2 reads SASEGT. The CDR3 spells CASRLRGTEAFF. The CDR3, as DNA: TGTGCCAGCAGACTCAGGGGCACTGAAGCTTTCTTT.

The CDR3 nucleotides are TGTGCCAGCAGCACTTGGAAAAGTGCGGCAGATACGCAGTATTTT. Translation gives CASSTWKSAADTQYF. The V call is TRBV9, the J call TRBJ2-3; D unresolved. Between the trimmed V and J ends, which lost 4 bases and 4 bases, there was a span of 16 bases. CDR3 length equals 15 residues. Germline loops: CDR1 SGDLS, CDR2 YYNGEE.

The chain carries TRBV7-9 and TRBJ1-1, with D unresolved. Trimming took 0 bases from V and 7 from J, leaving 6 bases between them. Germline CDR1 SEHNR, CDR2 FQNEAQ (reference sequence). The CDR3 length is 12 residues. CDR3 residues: CASSLAGLEAFF. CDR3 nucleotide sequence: TGTGCCAGCAGCTTAGCCGGTCTTGAAGCTTTCTTT.

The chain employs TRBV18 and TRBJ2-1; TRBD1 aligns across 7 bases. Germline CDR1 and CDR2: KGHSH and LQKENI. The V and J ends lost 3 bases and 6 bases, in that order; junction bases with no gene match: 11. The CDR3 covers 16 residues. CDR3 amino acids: CASSPRGQGVVNEQFF. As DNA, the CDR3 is TGTGCCAGCTCACCCCGAGGGCAGGGGGTGGTCAATGAGCAGTTCTTC.